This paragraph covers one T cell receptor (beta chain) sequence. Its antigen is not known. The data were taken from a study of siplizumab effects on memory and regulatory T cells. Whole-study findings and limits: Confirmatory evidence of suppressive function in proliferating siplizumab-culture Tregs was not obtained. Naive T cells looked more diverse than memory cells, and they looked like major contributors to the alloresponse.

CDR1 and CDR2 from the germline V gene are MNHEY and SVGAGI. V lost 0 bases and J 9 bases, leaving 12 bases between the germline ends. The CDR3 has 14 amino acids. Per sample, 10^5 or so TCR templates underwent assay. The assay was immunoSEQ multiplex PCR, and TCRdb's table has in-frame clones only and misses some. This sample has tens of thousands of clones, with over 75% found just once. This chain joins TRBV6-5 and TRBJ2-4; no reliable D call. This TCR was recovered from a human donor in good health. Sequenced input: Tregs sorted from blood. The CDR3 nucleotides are TGTGCCAGCAGTTACTCGGTCCGGGCTAGCATTCAGTACTTC. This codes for CASSYSVRASIQYF.